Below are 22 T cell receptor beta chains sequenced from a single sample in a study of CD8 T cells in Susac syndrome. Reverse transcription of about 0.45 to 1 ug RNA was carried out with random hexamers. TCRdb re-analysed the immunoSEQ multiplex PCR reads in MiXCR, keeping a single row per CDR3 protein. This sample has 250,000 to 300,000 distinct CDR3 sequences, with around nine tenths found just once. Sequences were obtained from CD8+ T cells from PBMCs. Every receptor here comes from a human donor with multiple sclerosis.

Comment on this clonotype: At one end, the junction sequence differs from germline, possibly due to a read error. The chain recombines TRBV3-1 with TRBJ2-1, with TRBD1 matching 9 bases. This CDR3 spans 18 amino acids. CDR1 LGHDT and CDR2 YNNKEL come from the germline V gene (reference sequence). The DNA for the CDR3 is TGTGCCAGCAGGCAAGTGGGACAGGGCCTCTCTAGGGACAATGAGCAGTTCTTC. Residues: CASRQVGQGLSRDNEQFF.

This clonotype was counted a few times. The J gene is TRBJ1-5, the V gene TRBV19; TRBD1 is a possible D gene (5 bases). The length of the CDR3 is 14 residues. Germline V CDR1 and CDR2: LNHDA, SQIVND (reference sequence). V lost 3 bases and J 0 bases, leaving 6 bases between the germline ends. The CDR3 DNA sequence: TGTGCCAGTAGTATTCAGGGTAGCAATCAGCCCCAGCATTTT. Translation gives CASSIQGSNQPQHF. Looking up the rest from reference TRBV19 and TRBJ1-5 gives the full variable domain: DGGITQSPKYLFRKEGQNVTLSCEQNLNHDAMYWYRQDPGQGLRLIYYSQIVNDFQKGDIAEGYSVSREKKESFPLTVTSAQKNPTAFYLCASSIQGSNQPQHFGDGTRLSIL.

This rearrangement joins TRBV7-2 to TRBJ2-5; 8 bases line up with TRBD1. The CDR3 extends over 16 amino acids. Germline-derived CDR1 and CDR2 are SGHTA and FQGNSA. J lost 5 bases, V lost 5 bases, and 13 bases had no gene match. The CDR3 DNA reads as TGTGCCAGCAGCCCCTACAGGGGGGTCCAGGCGGAGACCCAGTACTTC. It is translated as CASSPYRGVQAETQYF.

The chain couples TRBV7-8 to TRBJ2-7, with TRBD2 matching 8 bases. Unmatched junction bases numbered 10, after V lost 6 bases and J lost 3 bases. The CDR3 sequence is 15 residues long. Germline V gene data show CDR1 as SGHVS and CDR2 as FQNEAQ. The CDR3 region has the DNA TGTGCCAGCAGATCAGGACTAGCAGACTACTACGAGCAGTACTTC. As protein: CASRSGLADYYEQYF. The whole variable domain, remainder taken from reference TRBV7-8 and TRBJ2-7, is GAGVSQSPRYKVAKRGQDVALRCDPISGHVSLFWYQQALGQGPEFLTYFQNEAQLDKSGLPSDRFFAERPEGSVSTLKIQRTQQEDSAVYLCASRSGLADYYEQYFGPGTRLTVT.

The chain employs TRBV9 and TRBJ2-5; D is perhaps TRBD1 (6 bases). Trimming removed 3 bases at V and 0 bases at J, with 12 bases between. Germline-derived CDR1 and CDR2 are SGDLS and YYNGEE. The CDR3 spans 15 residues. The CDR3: CASSATGLYQETQYF. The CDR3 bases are TGTGCCAGCAGCGCCACAGGGCTGTACCAAGAGACCCAGTACTTC.

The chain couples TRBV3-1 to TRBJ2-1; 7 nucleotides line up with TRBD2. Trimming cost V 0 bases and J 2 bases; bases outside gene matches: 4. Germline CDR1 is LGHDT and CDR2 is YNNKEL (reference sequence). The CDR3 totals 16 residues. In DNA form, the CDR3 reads TGTGCCAGCAGCCAAGATGGGAGGGAGCCCTACAATGAGCAGTTCTTC. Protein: CASSQDGREPYNEQFF.

The CDR3 spells CASSSNQRQWNTGELFF. The CDR3 coding sequence is TGTGCCAGCAGTTCAAACCAACGACAGTGGAACACCGGGGAGCTGTTTTTT. The chain recombines TRBV27 with TRBJ2-2, with TRBD1 as a possible D gene (5 bases). V was shortened by 4 bases and J by 1 base, with 16 bases between the two germline ends. Per the germline V gene, CDR1 is MNHEY and CDR2 is SMNVEV (reference sequence). There are 17 residues in the CDR3.

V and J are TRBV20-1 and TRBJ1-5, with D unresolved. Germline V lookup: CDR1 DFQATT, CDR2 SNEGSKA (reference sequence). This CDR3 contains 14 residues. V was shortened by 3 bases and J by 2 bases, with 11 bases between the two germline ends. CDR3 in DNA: TGCAGTGCTAGTAGCAGTGTTGGCAATCAGCCCCAGCATTTT. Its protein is CSASSSVGNQPQHF.

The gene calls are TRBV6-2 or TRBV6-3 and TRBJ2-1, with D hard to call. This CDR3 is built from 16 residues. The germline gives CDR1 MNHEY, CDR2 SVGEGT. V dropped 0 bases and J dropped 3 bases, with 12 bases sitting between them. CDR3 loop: CASSYSLQGDYNEQFF. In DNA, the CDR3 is TGTGCCAGCAGTTACTCCCTTCAAGGAGACTACAATGAGCAGTTCTTC.

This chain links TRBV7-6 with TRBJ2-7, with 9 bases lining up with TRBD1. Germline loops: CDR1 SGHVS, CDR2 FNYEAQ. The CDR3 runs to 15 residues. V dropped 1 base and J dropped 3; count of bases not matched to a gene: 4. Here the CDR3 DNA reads TGTGCCAGCAGCTTAGGGACAGGGGCTCGCTACGAGCAGTACTTC. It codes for CASSLGTGARYEQYF.

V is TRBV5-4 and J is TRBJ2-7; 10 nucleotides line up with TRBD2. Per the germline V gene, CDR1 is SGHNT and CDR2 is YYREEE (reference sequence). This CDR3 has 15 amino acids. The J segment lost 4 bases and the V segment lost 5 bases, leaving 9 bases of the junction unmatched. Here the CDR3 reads CASSPGTSVIYEQYF. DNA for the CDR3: TGTGCCAGCAGTCCCGGGACTAGCGTGATTTACGAGCAGTACTTC.

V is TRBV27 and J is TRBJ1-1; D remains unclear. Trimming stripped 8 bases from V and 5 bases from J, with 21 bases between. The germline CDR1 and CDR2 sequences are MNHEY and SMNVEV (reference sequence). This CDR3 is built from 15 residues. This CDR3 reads CASAPGVLVWTEAFF. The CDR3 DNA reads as TGTGCCAGCGCCCCCGGTGTACTGGTATGGACTGAAGCTTTCTTT.

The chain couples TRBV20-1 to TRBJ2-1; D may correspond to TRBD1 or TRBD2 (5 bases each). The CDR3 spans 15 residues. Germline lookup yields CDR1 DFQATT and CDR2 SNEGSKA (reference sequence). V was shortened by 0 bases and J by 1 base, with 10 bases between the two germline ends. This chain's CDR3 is CSARDRDLSYNEQFF. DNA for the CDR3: TGCAGTGCTAGAGACCGGGACCTTTCCTACAATGAGCAGTTCTTC.

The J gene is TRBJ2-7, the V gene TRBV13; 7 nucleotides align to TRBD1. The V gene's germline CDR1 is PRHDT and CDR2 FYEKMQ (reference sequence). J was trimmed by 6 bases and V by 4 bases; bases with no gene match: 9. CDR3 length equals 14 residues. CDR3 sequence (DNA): TGTGCCAGCAGCTGGGGTAGGGGGCAGGGCGAGCAGTACTTC. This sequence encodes CASSWGRGQGEQYF.

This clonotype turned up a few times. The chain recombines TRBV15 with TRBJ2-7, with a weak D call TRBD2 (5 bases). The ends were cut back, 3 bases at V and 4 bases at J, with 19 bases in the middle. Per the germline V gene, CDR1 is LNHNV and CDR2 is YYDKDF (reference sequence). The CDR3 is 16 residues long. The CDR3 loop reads CATSSPRGLTNYEQYF. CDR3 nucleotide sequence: TGTGCCACCAGCAGCCCTAGAGGACTCACTAATTACGAGCAGTACTTC.

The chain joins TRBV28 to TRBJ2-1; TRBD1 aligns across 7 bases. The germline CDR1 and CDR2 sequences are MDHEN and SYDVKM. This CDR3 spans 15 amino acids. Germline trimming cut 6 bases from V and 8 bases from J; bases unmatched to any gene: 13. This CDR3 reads CASSYRDRIRDEQFF. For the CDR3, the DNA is TGTGCCAGCAGCTACCGGGACAGAATTAGGGATGAGCAGTTCTTC.

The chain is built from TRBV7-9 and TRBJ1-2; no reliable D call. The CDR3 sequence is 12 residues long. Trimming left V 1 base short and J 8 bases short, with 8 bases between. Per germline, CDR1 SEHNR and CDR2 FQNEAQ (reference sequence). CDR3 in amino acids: CASSLGLEGYTF. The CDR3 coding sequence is TGTGCCAGCAGCTTAGGCTTAGAGGGCTACACCTTC.

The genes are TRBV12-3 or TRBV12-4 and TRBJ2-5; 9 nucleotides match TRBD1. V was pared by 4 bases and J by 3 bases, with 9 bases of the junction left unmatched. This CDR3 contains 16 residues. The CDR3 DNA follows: TGTGCCAGCAGTTCTGAACCCGGGACAGGGAAAGAGACCCAGTACTTC. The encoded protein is CASSSEPGTGKETQYF.

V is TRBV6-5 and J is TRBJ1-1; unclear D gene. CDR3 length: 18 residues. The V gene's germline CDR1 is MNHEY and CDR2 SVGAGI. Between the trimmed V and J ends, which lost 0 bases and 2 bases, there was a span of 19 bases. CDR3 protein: CASSYSFTPTLINTEAFF. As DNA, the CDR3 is TGTGCCAGCAGTTACTCCTTCACCCCCACATTGATTAACACTGAAGCTTTCTTT.

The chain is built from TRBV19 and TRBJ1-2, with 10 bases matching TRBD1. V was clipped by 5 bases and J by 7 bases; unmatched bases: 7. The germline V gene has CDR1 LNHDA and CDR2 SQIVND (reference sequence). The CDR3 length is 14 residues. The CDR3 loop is CASSPGDRGTGYTF. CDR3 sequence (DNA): TGTGCCAGTAGTCCCGGGGACAGGGGAACTGGCTACACCTTC.

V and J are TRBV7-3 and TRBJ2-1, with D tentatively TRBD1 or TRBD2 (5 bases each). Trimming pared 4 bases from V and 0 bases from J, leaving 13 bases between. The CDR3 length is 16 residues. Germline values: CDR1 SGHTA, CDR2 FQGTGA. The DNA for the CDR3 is TGTGCCAGCAGCTCTCCGGGACGTACCTCCTACAATGAGCAGTTCTTC. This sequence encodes CASSSPGRTSYNEQFF.

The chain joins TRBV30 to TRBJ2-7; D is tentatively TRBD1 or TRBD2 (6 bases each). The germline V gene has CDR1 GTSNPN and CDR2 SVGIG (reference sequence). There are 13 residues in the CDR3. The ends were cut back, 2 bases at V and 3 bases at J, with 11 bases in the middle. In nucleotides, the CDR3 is TGTGCCTGGAGTTCGGGGGCCTTCTACGAGCAGTACTTC. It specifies CAWSSGAFYEQYF.